This TCR beta chain was captured by sequencing in a study of shared clonotypes between healthy human individuals (dated by TCRdb to 2018 to 2020). The study in broad terms: The cohort included three men and a couple of women between 18 and 49 years of age. To estimate repertoire size and how much clonotype sharing occurs between individuals, the study deeply sequenced the blood TCR repertoires of five healthy adults. To increase sequencing depth and limit assay-specific biases, different laboratories used diverse techniques to prepare libraries and sequence TCR repertoires. For each donor, three plates each were used for CD4 naive and CD4 memory, two plates were used for CD8 naive, and one plate was used for CD8 memory. Between about 0.8 and 9 billion PBMCs per donor were obtained by leukapheresis. Study-wide conclusions, independent of this receptor: The small number of donors limited the genetic and exposure-history diversity represented. Based on pairwise subsampling, the degree of clonotype sharing among donors was expected to be affected by sequencing depth. Naive subsets generally had larger estimated clonotype richness than memory subsets. Sampling was restricted to blood, and TCR repertoires in tissue are likely to differ from TCR repertoires in blood. Clonotypes shared by all four sorted-subset donors showed higher generation probabilities than non-shared clonotypes. Across four donors, about 4.5% of naive CD4, approximately 3.6% of naive CD8, roughly 2.2% of memory CD4, and under 0.45% of memory CD8 clonotypes were shared. Rarefaction of sorted-subset datasets indicated incomplete sequencing despite the large sequencing depth.

Using the deep immunoSEQ assay, multiplex PCR amplified TCR CDR3 regions from genomic DNA. For each cell subset, the extracted genomic DNA was distributed evenly across all wells of several immunoSEQ 96-well plates, and each plate served as one replicate. For sorted subsets, roughly 190 ng of genomic DNA, equivalent to 30,000 or so T cell genomes, went into each replicate PCR. The purified libraries were quantified using a Qubit 3.0 fluorometer, sized with a Bioanalyzer 2100, and then quantified again using the KAPA Library Quantification kit. A separate single-read 150-cycle Illumina NextSeq 550 flow cell was used to sequence each immunoSEQ 96-well plate. As for how the authors treated the data: Because only junctional sequences without quality scores were contained in the immunoSEQ output, filtering matching that applied to full-length reads could not be performed. Sequences were annotated with PyIR, a Python wrapper for IgBLAST v1.9, using IMGT germline references to assign V/J genes and CDR3. Reads were removed for weak V/J assignments (E-value above 1e-6), missing CDR3, stop codons, out-of-frame junctions, or ambiguous translated residues. V3J clonotypes were defined as sequences sharing an identical inferred V gene, J gene, and CDR3 amino acid sequence. Percentage overlap between repertoires was calculated by dividing the number of shared unique clonotypes by the size of the smaller repertoire. Three approaches were used to assess repertoire richness: RTK rarefaction, the Chao1 estimator, and Recon v2.1 estimates of unobserved clonotypes. For all TCRbeta clonotypes obtained by the gDNA method from four donors, generation probabilities were computed with OLGA. Here the immuneACCESS table is served through TCRdb, limited to in-frame sequences with V and J called. Missing clones are a known gap in these copies; in checked studies unresolved V genes cover under half, and the rest lacks a known reason. From that table come the V and J calls and clone size; the DNA was used to work out D and trimming. Within this sample are about 2.2 million clones, with around 93% of them counted one time only. Of the sample, 1.5% to 2% is held by the ten largest clones.

CD8 naive samples consisted of CD45RO-negative cells that were positively selected for CCR7, yielding a CD45RA+CCR7+ population without TemRA cells. The donors were healthy, HIV-negative adults who had no recently reported acute infections or vaccinations. Only Caucasian adults living in Nashville, Tennessee, USA were represented among the donors. Blood was collected by leukapheresis, and PBMCs were isolated by Ficoll-Histopaque density gradient centrifugation and then cryopreserved in liquid nitrogen vapor phase. Analytical flow cytometry was used to check the purity and quantity of each magnetically sorted T cell population. Each sorted fraction had its genomic DNA isolated and then quantified by UV absorbance on a Nanodrop 2000c. A remark on this clone: Its antigen has not been determined. Base qualities are not recorded, but no much larger clone differs from it by a single base.

There are 16 amino acids in the CDR3, from cysteine to phenylalanine inclusive. The kept DNA is CDR3 alone, 48 bases in frame from the first base. As encoded in the germline V gene, CDR1 is SNHLY while CDR2 is FYNNEI. Trimming removed 1 base from V and 4 bases from J, leaving 16 bases between the germline ends. The chain links TRBV2 with TRBJ1-1; 5 matching bases give a weak D call of TRBD1. Sequences were obtained from naive CD8+ T cells from PBMCs. Taken with the paper, the label for cell subset or site translates to: CD45RA+CCR7+. This sequence originates from a man in his late teens or twenties in good health. Some clones in this sample may be carry-over from other donors' samples. The CDR3 region has the sequence CASSEGEGLATTEAFF. The DNA reads TGTGCCAGCAGTGAAGGAGAGGGGCTAGCTACCACTGAAGCTTTCTTT.